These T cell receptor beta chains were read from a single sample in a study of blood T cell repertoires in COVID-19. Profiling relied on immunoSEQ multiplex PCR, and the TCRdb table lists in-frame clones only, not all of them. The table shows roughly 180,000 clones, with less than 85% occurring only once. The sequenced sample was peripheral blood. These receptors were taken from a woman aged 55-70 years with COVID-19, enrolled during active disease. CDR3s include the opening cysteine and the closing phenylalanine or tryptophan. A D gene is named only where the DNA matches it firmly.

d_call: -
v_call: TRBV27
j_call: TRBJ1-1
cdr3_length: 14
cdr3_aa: CASRDSGDYTEAFF

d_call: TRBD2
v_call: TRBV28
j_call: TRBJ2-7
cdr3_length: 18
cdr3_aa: CASKGRKASGGSSYEQYF

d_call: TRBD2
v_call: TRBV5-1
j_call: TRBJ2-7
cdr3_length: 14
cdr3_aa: CASSNSGRWNEQYF

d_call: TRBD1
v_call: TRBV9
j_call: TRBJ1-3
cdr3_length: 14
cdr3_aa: CASSVGTGGNTIYF

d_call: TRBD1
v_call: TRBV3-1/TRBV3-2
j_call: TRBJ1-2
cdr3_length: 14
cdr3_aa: CASSQVTGEGGYTF

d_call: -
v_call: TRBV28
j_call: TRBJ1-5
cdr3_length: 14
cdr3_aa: CASSLKGINQPQHF

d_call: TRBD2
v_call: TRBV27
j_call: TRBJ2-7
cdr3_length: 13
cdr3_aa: CASRLAGNYEQYF

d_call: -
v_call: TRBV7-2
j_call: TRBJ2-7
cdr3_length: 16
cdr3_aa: CASSLAPRGAPYEQYF

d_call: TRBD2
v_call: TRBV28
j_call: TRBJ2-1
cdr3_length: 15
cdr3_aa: CASSRPGLAGYEQFF

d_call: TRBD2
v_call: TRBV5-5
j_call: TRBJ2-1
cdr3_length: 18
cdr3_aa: CASSFAQRGASSYNEQFF

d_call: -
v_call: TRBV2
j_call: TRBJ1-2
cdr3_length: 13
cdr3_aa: CATTHRGAYGYTF

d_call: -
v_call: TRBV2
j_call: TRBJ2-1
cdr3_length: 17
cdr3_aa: CASSGGLLDGPYNEQFF

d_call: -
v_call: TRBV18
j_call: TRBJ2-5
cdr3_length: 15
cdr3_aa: CASSVLFRVLETQYF

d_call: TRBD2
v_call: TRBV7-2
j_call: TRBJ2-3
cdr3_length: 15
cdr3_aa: CASSLARTSGGTQYF

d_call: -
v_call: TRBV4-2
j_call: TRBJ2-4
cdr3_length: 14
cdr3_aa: CASSQPDIKNIQYF

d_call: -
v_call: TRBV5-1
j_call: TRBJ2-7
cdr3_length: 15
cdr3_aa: CASSFGEATATQQYF

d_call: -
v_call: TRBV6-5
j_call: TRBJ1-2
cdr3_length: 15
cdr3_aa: CASSYSGRGGDGYTF

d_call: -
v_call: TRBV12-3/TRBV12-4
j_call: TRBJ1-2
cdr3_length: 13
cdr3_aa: CASTPFSLTGYTF

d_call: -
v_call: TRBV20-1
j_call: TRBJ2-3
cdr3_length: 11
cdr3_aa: CRLEFPDTQYF

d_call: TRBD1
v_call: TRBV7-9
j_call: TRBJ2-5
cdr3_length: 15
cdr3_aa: CASSSGQGALGTQYF

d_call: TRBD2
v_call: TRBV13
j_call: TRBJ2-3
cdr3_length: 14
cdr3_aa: CASSLGSGADTQYF

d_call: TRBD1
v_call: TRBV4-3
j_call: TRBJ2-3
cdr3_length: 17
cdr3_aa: CASSQDWAGGRTDTQYF

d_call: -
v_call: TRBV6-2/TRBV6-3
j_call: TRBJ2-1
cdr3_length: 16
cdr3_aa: CASSWGLKNYGNEQFF

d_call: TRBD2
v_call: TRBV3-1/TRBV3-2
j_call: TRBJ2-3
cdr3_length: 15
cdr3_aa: CASSQGGSRTDTQYF

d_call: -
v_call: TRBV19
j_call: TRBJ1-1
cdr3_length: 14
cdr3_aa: CASKGGTANTEAFF

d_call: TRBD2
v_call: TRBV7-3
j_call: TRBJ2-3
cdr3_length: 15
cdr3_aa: CASSLTGGVTDTQYF

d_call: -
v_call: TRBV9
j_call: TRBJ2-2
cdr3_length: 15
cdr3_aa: CASSVRQANTGELFF

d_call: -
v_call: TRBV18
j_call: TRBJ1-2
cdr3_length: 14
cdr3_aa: CASSPLAGNYGYTF

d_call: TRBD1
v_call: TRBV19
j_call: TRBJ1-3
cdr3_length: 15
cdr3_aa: CASLQGAFSGNTIYF

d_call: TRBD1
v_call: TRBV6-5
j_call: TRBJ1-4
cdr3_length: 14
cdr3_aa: CASSSTGTNEKLFF

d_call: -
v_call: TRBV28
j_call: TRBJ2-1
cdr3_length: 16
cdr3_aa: CASSFLQRKFYNEQFF

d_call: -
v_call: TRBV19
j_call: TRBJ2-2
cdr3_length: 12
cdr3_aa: CASSISGGELFF

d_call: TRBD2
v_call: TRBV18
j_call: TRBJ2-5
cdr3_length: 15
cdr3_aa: CASSPAGLARETQYF

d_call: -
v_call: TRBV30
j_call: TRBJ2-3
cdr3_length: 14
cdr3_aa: CAWSGRVSTDTQYF

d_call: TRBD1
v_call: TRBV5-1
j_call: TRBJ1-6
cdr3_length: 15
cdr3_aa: CASSVRQGSDSPLHF

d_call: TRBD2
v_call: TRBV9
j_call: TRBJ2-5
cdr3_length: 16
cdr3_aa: CASSVEGTSGVETQYF

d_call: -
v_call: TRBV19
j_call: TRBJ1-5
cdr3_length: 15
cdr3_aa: CASSTPMGRNQPQHF

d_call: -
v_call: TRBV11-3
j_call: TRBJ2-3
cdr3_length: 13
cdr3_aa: CASSSPRGDTQYF

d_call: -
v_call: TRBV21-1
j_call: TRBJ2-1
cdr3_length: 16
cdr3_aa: CASSKWSGEGDNEQFF

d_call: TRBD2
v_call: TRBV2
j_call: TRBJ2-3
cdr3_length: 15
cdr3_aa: CASSVIAGSTDTQYF

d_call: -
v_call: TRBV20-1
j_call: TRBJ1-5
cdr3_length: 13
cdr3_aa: CSASPGVGQPQHF

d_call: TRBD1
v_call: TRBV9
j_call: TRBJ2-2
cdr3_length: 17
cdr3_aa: CASSVEGTGGTTGELFF

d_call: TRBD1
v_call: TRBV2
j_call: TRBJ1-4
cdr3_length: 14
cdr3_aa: CASRQGGSNEKLFF

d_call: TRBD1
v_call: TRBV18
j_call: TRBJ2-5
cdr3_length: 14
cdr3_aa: CASSSTLQGGTQYF

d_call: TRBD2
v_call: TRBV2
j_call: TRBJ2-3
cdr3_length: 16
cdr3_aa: CASSLTSGGPPDTQYF

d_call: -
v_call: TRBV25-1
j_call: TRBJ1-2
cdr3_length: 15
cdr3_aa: CASSEYQGSFDGYTF

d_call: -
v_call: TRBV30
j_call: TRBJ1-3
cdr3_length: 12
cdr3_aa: CAWAPSGNTIYF

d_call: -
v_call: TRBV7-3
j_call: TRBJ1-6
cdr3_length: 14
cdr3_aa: CASSTTGSDSPLHF

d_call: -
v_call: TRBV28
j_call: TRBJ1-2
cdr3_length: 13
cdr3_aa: CASSLNTNYGYTF

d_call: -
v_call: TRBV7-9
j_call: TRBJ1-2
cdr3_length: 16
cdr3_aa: CASSEMGGHLRDGYTF

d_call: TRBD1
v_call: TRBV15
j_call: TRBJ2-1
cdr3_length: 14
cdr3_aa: CATSRLRGPPEQFF

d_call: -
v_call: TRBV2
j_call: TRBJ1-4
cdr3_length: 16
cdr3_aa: CASRGLGQTYRVNLFF

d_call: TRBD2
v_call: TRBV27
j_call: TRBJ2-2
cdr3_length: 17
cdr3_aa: CASSLSKTSEGSGELFF

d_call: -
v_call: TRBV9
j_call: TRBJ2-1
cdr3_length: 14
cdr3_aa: CASSGLAPYNEQFF

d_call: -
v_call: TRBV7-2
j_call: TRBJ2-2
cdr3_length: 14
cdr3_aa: CASSLAKHTGELFF

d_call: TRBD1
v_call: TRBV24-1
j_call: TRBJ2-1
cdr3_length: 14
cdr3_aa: CATSEAGTGKQQFF

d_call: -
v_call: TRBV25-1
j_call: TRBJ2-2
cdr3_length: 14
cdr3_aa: CASSEYQWTGELFF

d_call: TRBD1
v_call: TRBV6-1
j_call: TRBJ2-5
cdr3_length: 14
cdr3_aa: CASSEGQSIGTQYF

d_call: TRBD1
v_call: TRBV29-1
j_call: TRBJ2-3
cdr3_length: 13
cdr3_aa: CSSRDREADTQYF